Shown below are 14 T cell receptor beta chains from a single sample sequenced in a study of CD8+CD57+ T cells in acquired aplastic anemia. TCR beta VDJ and CDR3 were profiled, and genomic DNA was the template. Each CDR3 protein gets one entry after TCRdb re-called the reads with MiXCR. Of some 180,000 distinct CDR3 sequences listed, around 45% are singletons. The specimen sequenced was sorted CD4+, CD8+, or CD8+CD57+ T cells (not recorded which) from PBMCs. The receptor set was obtained from a human donor in good health.

The chain recombines TRBV2 with TRBJ2-7; weak D call: TRBD1 (5 bases). The V and J ends lost 8 bases and 3 bases respectively, with 11 bases between them. The CDR3 is 12 amino acids. Germline-derived CDR1 and CDR2 are SNHLY and FYNNEI. The DNA for the CDR3 is TGTGCCAGCGTGAGACAGAGCTACGAGCAGTACTTC. Its protein product is CASVRQSYEQYF. Variable domain in full (rest from reference TRBV2 and TRBJ2-7): EPEVTQTPSHQVTQMGQEVILRCVPISNHLYFYWYRQILGQKVEFLVSFYNNEISEKSEIFDDQFSVERPDGSNFTLKIRSTKLEDSAMYFCASVRQSYEQYFGPGTRLTVT.

This clonotype was recorded at least ten times. The chain has TRBV6-6 and TRBJ2-1; 7 bases align to TRBD2. CDR1 and CDR2 from the germline V gene are MNHNY and SVGAGI (reference sequence). Trimming took 2 bases from V and 6 from J; bases not matched to a gene: 7. The CDR3 is 15 amino acids. For the CDR3, the DNA is TGTGCCAGCAGTTACCGGGCGGGAGTTGTCAATGAGCAGTTCTTC. It yields the protein CASSYRAGVVNEQFF.

This clonotype was detected ten times or more. V gene TRBV7-2 combines with J gene TRBJ2-1, with 7 bases fitting TRBD2. Losses at the gene ends were 5 bases for V and 0 bases for J; bases not matched to a gene: 10. In germline, CDR1 is SGHTA, CDR2 FQGNSA. This CDR3 has 17 amino acids. The CDR3 reads CASSRGVGGSSYNEQFF. In DNA form, the CDR3 reads TGTGCCAGCAGCCGAGGGGTGGGGGGGTCCTCCTACAATGAGCAGTTCTTC. Variable domain in full (rest from reference TRBV7-2 and TRBJ2-1): GAGVSQSPSNKVTEKGKDVELRCDPISGHTALYWYRQSLGQGLEFLIYFQGNSAPDKSGLPSDRFSAERTGGSVSTLTIQRTQQEDSAVYLCASSRGVGGSSYNEQFFGPGTRLTVL.

The CDR3 region has the DNA TGCAGTGCGTCCTCTAAAGGGGCCTATGGCTACACCTTC. Translation gives CSASSKGAYGYTF. The chain uses TRBV20-1 and TRBJ1-2, with D maybe TRBD1 (5 bases). The CDR3 loop spans 13 amino acids. V lost 6 bases to trimming and J lost 4 bases, with 15 bases between them. Germline V gives CDR1 DFQATT, CDR2 SNEGSKA (reference sequence).

The chain recombines TRBV6-1 with TRBJ1-6, with D uncertain. The CDR3 consists of 14 residues. The germline gives CDR1 MNHNS, CDR2 SASEGT. V shed 6 bases and J shed 8 bases, with 14 bases lying between them. CDR3 region: CASRAAGRHSPLHF. In nucleotides, the CDR3 is TGTGCCAGCAGGGCAGCGGGAAGGCATTCACCCCTCCACTTT.

This clonotype was counted ten times or more. The V call is TRBV5-1, the J call TRBJ2-5; 9 bases map to TRBD1. Trimming at V came to 0 bases and at J to 4 bases, leaving 7 bases not matched to a gene. Germline V CDR1 and CDR2: SGHRS, YFSETQ. This CDR3 contains 16 residues. The CDR3 loop reads CASSLGDRGARETQYF. The CDR3 region has the DNA TGCGCCAGCAGCTTGGGTGACAGGGGGGCTAGAGAGACCCAGTACTTC.

Notes on this clonotype: Since a much larger clone is just one base distant, this may be a read error. The J gene is TRBJ2-1, the V gene TRBV12-3 or TRBV12-4, with D unresolved. The CDR3 is 14 amino acids. The CDR3 sequence: CASRVLSSYNEQLF. CDR3 nucleotide sequence: TGTGCCAGTAGGGTTCTAAGCTCCTACAATGAGCAGCTCTTC.

As for this clonotype: A junction end diverges from the germline sequence, so it may reflect a read error. The V and J genes are TRBV24-1 and TRBJ2-1, with D hard to call. The V gene's germline CDR1 is KGHDR and CDR2 SFDVKD. CDR3 size: 14 residues. CDR3 protein: CASRVLHSYNEQFF. The CDR3 DNA reads as TGTGCCAGCAGAGTACTACACTCCTACAATGAGCAGTTCTTT.

This clonotype was counted at least ten times. The chain links TRBV7-8 to TRBJ2-7; D is unclear. Germline loops: CDR1 SGHVS, CDR2 FQNEAQ. Trimming shortened V by 0 bases and J by 3 bases, and 12 bases separated the two germline ends. CDR3 length equals 15 residues. The CDR3 protein is CASSLALGRNYEQYF. In DNA, the CDR3 is TGTGCCAGCAGCTTAGCGCTAGGCAGAAACTACGAGCAGTACTTC.

This clonotype has at least ten counts. The rearrangement joins TRBV20-1 to TRBJ1-2, with TRBD1 matching over 8 bases. Germline CDR1 DFQATT, CDR2 SNEGSKA (reference sequence). The CDR3 has 11 residues. With V trimmed by 6 bases and J by 7 bases, 4 bases remained unmatched. The CDR3 DNA is TGCAGTGCACCCGGGACAGGTGGCTACACCTTC. Translation: CSAPGTGGYTF.

This clonotype was recorded at least ten times. The chain uses TRBV19 and TRBJ2-1; possibly TRBD2 for D (7 bases). The CDR3 runs to 15 residues. V gave up 2 bases and J gave up 4 bases, with 12 bases separating them. Germline V gene sequence: CDR1 LNHDA, CDR2 SQIVND (reference sequence). CDR3 coding DNA: TGTGCCAGTAGTATATTACAGGGACTATACAATGAGCAGTTCTTC. This gives the protein CASSILQGLYNEQFF.

This clonotype was observed a few times. The chain carries TRBV15 and TRBJ2-6, with D perhaps TRBD2 (5 bases). This CDR3 region has 15 residues. V lost 7 bases, J lost 4 bases, and 14 bases lay in between. Germline V gene data show CDR1 as LNHNV and CDR2 as YYDKDF (reference sequence). CDR3 residues: CATKAAGGGANVLTF. The CDR3 bases are TGTGCCACCAAAGCTGCGGGTGGAGGGGCCAACGTCCTGACTTTC.

This clonotype showed up just a few times. V and J are TRBV20-1 and TRBJ1-1; tentatively, D is TRBD1 (5 bases). The CDR3 sequence is 14 residues long. Germline assignment: CDR1 DFQATT and CDR2 SNEGSKA (reference sequence). V was trimmed by 0 bases and J by 0 bases, leaving 8 bases between them. CDR3 sequence (DNA): TGCAGTGCTAGAGAGCGACAGATGAACACTGAAGCTTTCTTT. It translates to CSARERQMNTEAFF.

This clonotype occurred many times. The chain uses TRBV20-1 and TRBJ2-1, with TRBD2 matching over 9 bases. The V segment lost 6 bases and the J segment 4 bases; nucleotides outside the gene matches: 7. Germline CDR1 and CDR2: DFQATT and SNEGSKA (reference sequence). The CDR3 sequence is 14 residues long. The CDR3 DNA sequence: TGCAGTGCCACGGGACTAGCAGTATACAATGAGCAGTTCTTC. It is translated as CSATGLAVYNEQFF.